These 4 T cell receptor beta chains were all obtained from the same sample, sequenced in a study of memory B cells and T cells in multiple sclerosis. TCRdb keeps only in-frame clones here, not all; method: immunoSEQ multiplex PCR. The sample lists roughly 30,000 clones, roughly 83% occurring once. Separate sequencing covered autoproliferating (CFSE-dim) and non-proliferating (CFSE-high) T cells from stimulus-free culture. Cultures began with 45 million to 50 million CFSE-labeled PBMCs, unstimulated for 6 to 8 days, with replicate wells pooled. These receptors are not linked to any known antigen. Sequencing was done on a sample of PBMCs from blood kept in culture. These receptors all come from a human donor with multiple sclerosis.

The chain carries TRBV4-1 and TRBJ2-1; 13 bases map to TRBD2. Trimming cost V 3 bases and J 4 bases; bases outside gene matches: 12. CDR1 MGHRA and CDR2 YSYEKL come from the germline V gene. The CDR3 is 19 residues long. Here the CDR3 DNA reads TGCGCCAGCAGCCAGGAGGATATCGGGACTAGCGGGAATTACAATGAGCAGTTCTTC. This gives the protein CASSQEDIGTSGNYNEQFF.

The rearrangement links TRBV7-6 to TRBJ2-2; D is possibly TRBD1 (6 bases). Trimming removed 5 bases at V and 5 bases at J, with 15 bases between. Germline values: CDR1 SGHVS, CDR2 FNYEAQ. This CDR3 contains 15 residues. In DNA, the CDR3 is TGTGCCAGCAGCGCGACCTCTGGACAGACCGGGGAGCTGTTTTTT. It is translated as CASSATSGQTGELFF.

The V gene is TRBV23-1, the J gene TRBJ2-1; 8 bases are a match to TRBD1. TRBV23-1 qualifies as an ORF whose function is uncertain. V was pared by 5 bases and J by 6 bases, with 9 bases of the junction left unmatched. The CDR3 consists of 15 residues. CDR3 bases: TGCGCCAGCAGTAAGGCAGGGGGCTCGGTCAATGAGCAGTTCTTC. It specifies CASSKAGGSVNEQFF.

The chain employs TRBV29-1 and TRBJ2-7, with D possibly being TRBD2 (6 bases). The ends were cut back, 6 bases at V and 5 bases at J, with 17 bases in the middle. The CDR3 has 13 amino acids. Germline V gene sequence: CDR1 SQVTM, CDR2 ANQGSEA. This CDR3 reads CSVTTGSPNEQYF. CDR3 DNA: TGCAGCGTAACGACCGGGAGCCCCAACGAGCAGTACTTC.